The text below deals with one TCR beta chain. Its antigen is unknown. The PCR employed 60 Vbeta primers together with 13 Jbeta primers. Libraries were prepared by immunoSEQ multiplex PCR; TCRdb keeps only in-frame clonotypes and omits some of them. The sample contains about 130,000 clones, over 75% of which appear only once. These data are taken from a study of cytomegalovirus exposure and HLA in healthy donors. Nominal health characterized the donors when sampled, though unrecorded immune exposures were likely. V lost 4 bases, J lost 0 bases, and 9 bases stayed unmatched. The CDR3 consists of 18 residues. Germline V gene lookup returns CDR1 MNHNS and CDR2 SASEGT. Study-wide results and limits: A later analysis reported that several of the most significant clusters appeared to be linked to common viral pathogens, among them Epstein-Barr virus. The authors considered a cluster of highly shared sequence variants likely to be a sequencing artifact. A prior analysis recorded that most TCR beta V segments were productive about 87% or about 30% of the time.

The chain has TRBV6-1 and TRBJ2-6, with TRBD2 matching 7 bases. This TCR derives from a man aged 18 to 29 in good health and CMV-seropositive. The sequenced sample was PBMCs. The CDR3 loop reads CASSVVSGGSSGANVLTF. In nucleotides, the CDR3 is TGTGCCAGCAGTGTAGTTTCGGGGGGATCCTCTGGGGCCAACGTCCTGACTTTC.